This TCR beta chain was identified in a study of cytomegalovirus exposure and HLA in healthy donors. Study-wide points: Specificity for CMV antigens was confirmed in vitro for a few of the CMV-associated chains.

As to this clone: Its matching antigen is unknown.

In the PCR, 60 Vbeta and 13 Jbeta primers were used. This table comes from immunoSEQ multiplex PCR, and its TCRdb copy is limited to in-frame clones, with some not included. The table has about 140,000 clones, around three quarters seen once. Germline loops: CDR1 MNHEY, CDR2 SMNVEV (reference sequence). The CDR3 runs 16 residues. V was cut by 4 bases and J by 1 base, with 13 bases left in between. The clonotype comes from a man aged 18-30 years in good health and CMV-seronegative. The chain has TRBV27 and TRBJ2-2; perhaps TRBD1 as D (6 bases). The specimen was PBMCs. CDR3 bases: TGTGCCAGCAGTTCACGGGGCAGGGGGAACACCGGGGAGCTGTTTTTT. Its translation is CASSSRGRGNTGELFF.